One sample yielded the 5 T cell receptor beta chains listed below, sequenced in a study of blood T cell repertoires in COVID-19 (dated by TCRdb to about 2020). Receptor amplification or capture employed the immunoSEQ multiplex PCR assay. Here the immuneACCESS table is served through TCRdb, limited to in-frame sequences with V and J called. Missing clones are a known gap in these copies; in checked studies unresolved V genes cover under half, and the rest lacks a known reason. For this sample the table gives 120,000 or so clones, of which just over 75% were detected only once. The top ten clones comprise about 3.7% of the sample. The sequencing sample was made of peripheral blood. These receptors all come from a woman older than 75 with acute or convalescent COVID-19.

The chain recombines TRBV2 with TRBJ1-5; the D gene is possibly TRBD1 (5 bases). Germline values: CDR1 SNHLY, CDR2 FYNNEI. The V gene lost 2 bases and the J gene lost 9 bases, with 11 bases spanning the gap. CDR3 size: 13 residues. Here the CDR3 DNA reads TGTGCCAGCAGTGAAAACGGCCAGGGGCCCCAGCATTTT. Protein product: CASSENGQGPQHF.

This clone turned up a few times. The CDR3 loop reads CASSSTGLDTEAFF. The CDR3 bases are TGTGCCAGCTCATCGACAGGGTTGGACACTGAAGCTTTCTTT. The chain couples TRBV18 to TRBJ1-1, with TRBD1 matching 7 bases. Germline-derived CDR1 and CDR2 are KGHSH and LQKENI. The CDR3 is 14 residues long. With 5 bases clipped from V and 3 bases from J, the junction kept 6 bases outside the gene matches.

This chain joins TRBV18 and TRBJ1-6, with 9 nucleotides matching TRBD1. CDR1 KGHSH and CDR2 LQKENI come from the germline V gene. The CDR3 runs to 15 residues. V was clipped by 5 bases and J by 7 bases; unmatched bases: 6. CDR3 sequence (DNA): TGTGCCAGCTCAACCATGACAGGGGGAAATTCACCCCTCCACTTT. This sequence encodes CASSTMTGGNSPLHF.

The chain has TRBV10-1 and TRBJ1-1, with 7 bases that match TRBD1. This CDR3 is built from 14 residues. J gave up 1 base and V 6 bases, and 5 bases lay outside the gene matches. Germline-derived CDR1 and CDR2 are WNHNN and SYGVQD (reference sequence). CDR3 coding DNA: TGCGCCAGCAGACCGGGGACAGCGAACACTGAAGCTTTCTTT. Translating it yields CASRPGTANTEAFF.

The chain links TRBV7-8 to TRBJ1-5; D gene ambiguous. Germline assignment: CDR1 SGHVS and CDR2 FQNEAQ. CDR3 length equals 15 residues. V was trimmed by 5 bases and J by 3 bases, leaving 14 bases between them. This chain's CDR3 is CASSAENLPNQPQHF. CDR3 sequence (DNA): TGTGCCAGCAGCGCGGAGAACCTGCCCAATCAGCCCCAGCATTTT.